This is a list of T cell receptor beta chains from one sample in a study of response to subunit inactivated influenza vaccine. Each CDR3 protein is one row after TCRdb ran MiXCR on the RT-PCR reads. The sample holds about 520,000 distinct CDR3 sequences, 9.5% to 12% seen once. The input for sequencing was PBMCs from blood, taken roughly 6 weeks after vaccination. These receptor sequences come from a man aged 45-60 years who received an inactivated influenza vaccine. The CDR3 runs from the conserved cysteine through the conserved F or W.

V gene: TRBV20-1
CDR3 protein: CSAREGQGVYGANVLTF

V gene: TRBV20-1
CDR3 protein: CSAISGTGNSPLHF

V gene: TRBV29-1
CDR3 protein: CSVSGDTGELFF

V gene: TRBV10-3
CDR3 protein: CATIGGGDTQYF

V gene: TRBV12-3/TRBV12-4
CDR3 protein: CASSYGGSYGYTF

V gene: TRBV4-3
CDR3 protein: CASSQDGTVYGYTF

V gene: TRBV29-1
CDR3 protein: CSVEASESYNEQFF

V gene: TRBV9
CDR3 protein: CASSPRRGHIYEQYF

V gene: TRBV7-2
CDR3 protein: CASSLGRGGYGYTF

V gene: TRBV12-3/TRBV12-4
CDR3 protein: CASRLSSVGAHGYTF

V gene: TRBV18
CDR3 protein: CASSPVRQESYEQYF

V gene: TRBV6-1
CDR3 protein: CAGGLAHYNEQFF

V gene: TRBV5-1
CDR3 protein: CASRLSREGPYEQYF

V gene: TRBV6-2/TRBV6-3
CDR3 protein: CASSYAANRGQFYGYTF

V gene: TRBV5-1
CDR3 protein: CASSLGQESNQPQHF

V gene: TRBV3-1
CDR3 protein: CASSQDRLSEQFF

V gene: TRBV10-2
CDR3 protein: CASSEFWELKQPQHF

V gene: TRBV4-1
CDR3 protein: CASSQGPRGALSYNEQFF

V gene: TRBV7-2
CDR3 protein: CASSLPRGGWETQYF

V gene: TRBV5-1
CDR3 protein: CASSLGDSGKTLHF

V gene: TRBV7-9
CDR3 protein: CASSLMSGSFEQYF

V gene: TRBV4-2
CDR3 protein: CASSGPPGTRGRNEQFF

V gene: TRBV4-2
CDR3 protein: CASSQEWSGTNSPLHF

V gene: TRBV6-9
CDR3 protein: CASIPGRGSPLHF

V gene: TRBV7-2
CDR3 protein: CASSLRQGEETQYF

V gene: TRBV20-1
CDR3 protein: CSAGQPNYGYTF

V gene: TRBV9
CDR3 protein: CASSYDSPSTDTQYF

V gene: TRBV20-1
CDR3 protein: CSARDASNTGELFF

V gene: TRBV4-3
CDR3 protein: CASSLRTGGFDEQYF

V gene: TRBV3-1
CDR3 protein: CASSPRLAVLNEQFF

V gene: TRBV12-3/TRBV12-4
CDR3 protein: CASNPARTGTNEQFF

V gene: TRBV7-9
CDR3 protein: CASSSSGSGRSETQYF

V gene: TRBV10-3
CDR3 protein: CAISDMESGHGYTF

V gene: TRBV12-3/TRBV12-4
CDR3 protein: CASSSGGLAGETQYF

V gene: TRBV25-1
CDR3 protein: CASSEFSGISQAFF

V gene: TRBV20-1
CDR3 protein: CSATGLAGGPEWIGTDTQYF

V gene: TRBV7-2
CDR3 protein: CASSSVLSGANVLTF

V gene: TRBV4-1
CDR3 protein: CASSQSGQGGSTDTQYF

V gene: TRBV7-6
CDR3 protein: CASSFRKEGNRGRTNTGELFF

V gene: TRBV20-1
CDR3 protein: CSPSTAGPQGYTF

V gene: TRBV28
CDR3 protein: CARGPGPGTDTQYF

V gene: TRBV5-5
CDR3 protein: CASSLQRGESNQPQHF